This T cell receptor beta chain derives from a study of beta chain features in type 1 diabetes. In the study overall: No age, gender or cell yield differences were seen between patients and healthy donors. Overall study findings and caveats: Fewer insertions but more deletions were seen at VDJ junctions in type 1 diabetes patients.

The length of the CDR3 is 15 residues. Germline V gene lookup returns CDR1 SEHNR and CDR2 FQNEAQ (reference sequence). Trimming stripped 0 bases from V and 0 bases from J, with 8 bases between. The authors reverse transcribed all of the isolated RNA, so sequencing captured expressed TCRB transcripts. The protocol was immunoSEQ multiplex PCR, while the TCRdb copy is restricted to in-frame clones and leaves out a portion. This sample has around 40,000 clones; around 52% occur once, and the top ten carry over 2%. Turning to this clone: Its matching antigen is unknown.

The TCR originated in a woman under 30 in good health. The sequencing input was Tregs from blood. The V call is TRBV7-9, the J call TRBJ2-5; D not certain. The CDR3 DNA reads TGTGCCAGCAGCTTAGCAAGACAAAACCAAGAGACCCAGTACTTC. This translates into CASSLARQNQETQYF.